The 32 T cell receptor beta chains below come from one sample, sequenced in a study of CD4+ T cells in melanoma. Sequencing was performed with immunoSEQ multiplex PCR; in TCRdb, only in-frame clones are kept and a portion is missing. Here the sample spans about 140,000 clones, 92% being singletons. The receptors derive from a human donor with melanoma.

The chain combines TRBV20-1 with TRBJ1-1; D not certain. V was cut by 6 bases and J by 4 bases, with 9 bases left in between. This CDR3 region has 11 residues. Germline CDR1 reads DFQATT; CDR2 reads SNEGSKA (reference sequence). The CDR3 DNA follows: TGCAGTGCAAGGGCAGCCACTGAAGCTTTCTTT. Translation gives CSARAATEAFF.

The chain couples TRBV11-2 to TRBJ1-4; D is possibly TRBD1 (6 bases). V lost 2 bases, J lost 6 bases, and 16 bases lay in between. The CDR3 has 16 residues. Per the germline V gene, CDR1 is SGHAT and CDR2 is FQNNGV. CDR3 amino acids: CASSLTYREGYEKLFF. The CDR3 coding sequence is TGTGCCAGCAGCTTAACCTACAGGGAGGGGTATGAAAAACTGTTTTTT.

The chain links TRBV4-2 to TRBJ2-3; D might be TRBD2 (6 bases). Germline CDR1 is LGHNA and CDR2 is YNFKEQ. V was clipped by 1 base and J by 4 bases, with 15 bases between them. The CDR3 is 16 residues long. As DNA, the CDR3 is TGTGCCAGCAGCCAAGTCGGCGGGGTCGTTGCAGATACGCAGTATTTT. It yields the protein CASSQVGGVVADTQYF.

The chain carries TRBV5-1 and TRBJ2-4; a possible D gene is TRBD2 (6 bases). Germline V gene lookup returns CDR1 SGHRS and CDR2 YFSETQ. V was trimmed by 2 bases and J by 11 bases, leaving 17 bases between them. This CDR3 contains 14 residues. The CDR3 sequence is CASSFSAGTQFQYF. CDR3 DNA sequence: TGCGCCAGCAGCTTTTCCGCGGGAACCCAATTTCAGTACTTC.

The V gene is TRBV19, the J gene TRBJ2-7; D unresolved. V lost 0 bases to trimming and J lost 0 bases, with 12 bases between them. CDR1 LNHDA and CDR2 SQIVND come from the germline V gene (reference sequence). The CDR3 sequence is 16 residues long. CDR3 nucleotides: TGTGCCAGTAGTATAGACAATAGCCTCAGCTCCTACGAGCAGTACTTC. Amino acids: CASSIDNSLSSYEQYF.

V usage is TRBV5-1 and J usage is TRBJ2-5, with a weak D call TRBD1 (5 bases). V was cut by 2 bases and J by 4 bases, with 12 bases left in between. Germline V lookup: CDR1 SGHRS, CDR2 YFSETQ. The CDR3 runs to 14 residues. The CDR3 DNA reads as TGCGCCAGCAGCTTCGACCAGGGTTCAGAGACCCAGTACTTC. Its translation is CASSFDQGSETQYF.

The chain couples TRBV11-1 to TRBJ1-2; TRBD1 matches at 7 bases. The CDR3 is 14 residues long. CDR1 SGHAT and CDR2 FQDESV come from the germline V gene (reference sequence). V shed 2 bases and J 8 bases; nucleotides not matched to a gene: 8. The CDR3 DNA is TGTGCCAGCAGCTTACTGCAGGGGGGCGGCGGCTACACCTTC. Translation: CASSLLQGGGGYTF. The full variable domain, its missing parts supplied by reference TRBV11-1 and TRBJ1-2, is EAEVAQSPRYKITEKSQAVAFWCDPISGHATLYWYRQILGQGPELLVQFQDESVVDDSQLPKDRFSAERLKGVDSTLKIQPAELGDSAMYLCASSLLQGGGGYTFGSGTRLTVV.

This clone has just one count. The rearrangement links TRBV5-1 to TRBJ1-3; a weak D match, TRBD1 (5 bases). V lost 4 bases, J lost 3 bases, and 11 bases lay in between. Germline V gene lookup returns CDR1 SGHRS and CDR2 YFSETQ. CDR3 length: 14 residues. Here the CDR3 reads CASSQGDNGNTIYF. The CDR3 coding sequence is TGCGCCAGCAGCCAAGGGGATAATGGAAACACCATATATTTT.

The chain joins TRBV6-5 to TRBJ1-2; 8 nucleotides agree with TRBD1. This CDR3 region has 14 residues. Germline CDR1 is MNHEY and CDR2 is SVGAGI. V trimming: 8 bases; J trimming: 5 bases; junction bases outside the gene matches: 10. CDR3 sequence (DNA): TGTGCCAGCGGGAGCAGGGGGCAACCATATGGCTACACCTTC. Its translation: CASGSRGQPYGYTF.

The chain combines TRBV7-3 with TRBJ1-1; 8 bases are a match to TRBD1. CDR1 and CDR2 (germline): SGHTA, FQGTGA. There are 14 residues in the CDR3. Unmatched junction bases numbered 1, after V lost 3 bases and J lost 1 base. CDR3 sequence reads: CASSLGTGNTEAFF. The CDR3 bases are TGTGCCAGCAGCTTGGGGACAGGGAACACTGAAGCTTTCTTT.

The chain has TRBV30 and TRBJ2-3, with 11 bases fitting TRBD2. The CDR3 spans 16 residues. V was clipped by 4 bases and J by 5 bases; unmatched bases: 11. Per germline, CDR1 GTSNPN and CDR2 SVGIG (reference sequence). The CDR3 DNA follows: TGTGCCTGGACGGCCGGCGTAGCGGGGGGGCTAGATACGCAGTATTTT. It specifies CAWTAGVAGGLDTQYF. The variable domain in full, with the rest retrieved from reference TRBV30 and TRBJ2-3, is SQTIHQWPATLVQPVGSPLSLECTVEGTSNPNLYWYRQAAGRGLQLLFYSVGIGQISSEVPQNLSASRPQDRQFILSSKKLLLSDSGFYLCAWTAGVAGGLDTQYFGPGTRLTVL.

The chain couples TRBV9 to TRBJ1-3; D gene uncertain. This CDR3 region has 15 residues. CDR1 SGDLS and CDR2 YYNGEE come from the germline V gene. The V end lost 4 bases, the J end lost 3 bases, and 14 bases lay between the germline ends. The CDR3 DNA is TGTGCCAGCAGCCCGAGCGGGGTCAATGGAAACACCATATATTTT. Translated, it gives CASSPSGVNGNTIYF.

This clone was observed a few times. The genes are TRBV6-5 and TRBJ1-6; 8 positions match TRBD1. The CDR3 has 14 amino acids. CDR1 is MNHEY, CDR2 SVGAGI, per germline. The junction had 7 bases not matched to a gene; V was cut back by 8 bases and J by 7 bases. The CDR3 here is CASRAGGDNSPLHF. The CDR3 nucleotides are TGTGCCAGCCGGGCAGGGGGCGACAATTCACCCCTCCACTTT.

This clone was seen a single time. The chain carries TRBV18 and TRBJ2-7; 7 bases line up with TRBD1. Trimming at V came to 4 bases and at J to 7 bases, leaving 13 bases not matched to a gene. The CDR3 runs to 15 residues. Germline CDR1 is KGHSH and CDR2 is LQKENI. CDR3 sequence: CASSLTGDSLKEQYF. CDR3 in DNA: TGTGCCAGCTCACTTACAGGGGACAGTCTTAAAGAGCAGTACTTC. The complete variable domain, with remaining parts taken from reference TRBV18 and TRBJ2-7, reads NAGVMQNPRHLVRRRGQEARLRCSPMKGHSHVYWYRQLPEEGLKFMVYLQKENIIDESGMPKERFSAEFPKEGPSILRIQQVVRGDSAAYFCASSLTGDSLKEQYFGPGTRLTVT.

The rearrangement links TRBV18 to TRBJ1-3, with D hard to call. V lost 4 bases and J lost 0, with 4 bases in between. This CDR3 contains 13 residues. Germline values: CDR1 KGHSH, CDR2 LQKENI. The DNA for the CDR3 is TGTGCCAGCTCACAGGGCTCTGGAAACACCATATATTTT. Translated: CASSQGSGNTIYF.

The chain is built from TRBV7-9 and TRBJ2-2, with 9 bases fitting TRBD1. This CDR3 is 16 amino acids long. The V and J ends lost 5 bases and 3 bases, in that order; junction bases with no gene match: 7. The V gene's germline CDR1 is SEHNR and CDR2 FQNEAQ (reference sequence). The DNA for the CDR3 is TGTGCCAGCAGCACCGGGACAGGGTTTTACACCGGGGAGCTGTTTTTT. Amino acid sequence: CASSTGTGFYTGELFF.

This chain connects TRBV11-1 to TRBJ1-1; D may be TRBD1 (6 bases). This CDR3 region has 14 residues. V shed 5 bases and J shed 1 base, with 11 bases lying between them. Germline lookup yields CDR1 SGHAT and CDR2 FQDESV (reference sequence). CDR3 residues: CASSLRGGNTEAFF. The DNA for the CDR3 is TGTGCCAGCAGCCTTAGGGGGGGGAACACTGAAGCTTTCTTT.

The chain employs TRBV5-1 and TRBJ1-3, with D uncertain. V lost 0 bases and J 6 bases, leaving 7 bases between the germline ends. This CDR3 is built from 13 residues. CDR1 and CDR2 (germline): SGHRS, YFSETQ. CDR3 sequence (DNA): TGCGCCAGCAGCTTGGAGGCACCAAACACCATATATTTT. Its translation: CASSLEAPNTIYF.

The rearrangement joins TRBV5-1 to TRBJ1-6; possible D gene TRBD1, 6 bases. Per germline, CDR1 SGHRS and CDR2 YFSETQ. This CDR3 contains 16 residues. Trimming took off 3 bases at V and 6 bases at J, with 16 bases between the two ends. The CDR3: CASSSEGGQLNSPLHF. Written as DNA, the CDR3 is TGCGCCAGCAGCTCAGAGGGGGGACAACTTAATTCACCCCTCCACTTT.

The chain uses TRBV21-1 and TRBJ1-1; the table assigns TRBD1, which was not confirmed against the DNA. TRBV21-1 is given as a pseudogene. This CDR3 has 15 residues. CDR3 nucleotide sequence: TGTGCCAGCGGCCCGCCGAAACCCCGGAACACTGAAGCTTTCTTT. Translated: CASGPPKPRNTEAFF.

The DNA for the CDR3 is TGTGCCACCAGCAGGGGCGACAGCCAAGAGACCCAGTACTTC. It translates to CATSRGDSQETQYF. The V call is TRBV15, the J call TRBJ2-5, with D possibly matching TRBD1 (5 bases). The CDR3 loop spans 14 amino acids. Between the trimmed V and J ends, which lost 3 bases and 1 base, there was a span of 9 bases. Germline V lookup: CDR1 LNHNV, CDR2 YYDKDF (reference sequence).

V is TRBV7-3 and J is TRBJ1-1, with a tentative D call TRBD1 (5 bases). The V gene's germline CDR1 is SGHTA and CDR2 FQGTGA. This CDR3 contains 14 residues. V was pared by 4 bases and J by 6 bases, with 15 bases between. This CDR3 reads CASSWDGPGAEAFF. The CDR3, as DNA: TGTGCCAGCAGCTGGGACGGCCCCGGGGCTGAAGCTTTCTTT. Drawing the rest from reference TRBV7-3 and TRBJ1-1, the complete variable domain is GAGVSQTPSNKVTEKGKYVELRCDPISGHTALYWYRQSLGQGPEFLIYFQGTGAADDSGLPNDRFFAVRPEGSVSTLKIQRTERGDSAVYLCASSWDGPGAEAFFGQGTRLTVV.

The V gene is TRBV7-3, the J gene TRBJ2-1, with D tentatively TRBD2 (6 bases). The CDR3 loop spans 15 amino acids. The V gene's germline CDR1 is SGHTA and CDR2 FQGTGA. Trimming took 5 bases from V and 7 from J, leaving 18 bases between them. As DNA, the CDR3 is TGTGCCAGCAGCCCCCCCGGGAGCCCAGGGAATGAGCAGTTCTTC. Residues: CASSPPGSPGNEQFF.

The rearrangement uses TRBV19 and TRBJ1-4, with D uncertain. The germline gives CDR1 LNHDA, CDR2 SQIVND (reference sequence). Trimming removed 7 bases at V and 7 bases at J, with 16 bases between. CDR3 length equals 14 residues. This chain's CDR3 is CASTRTGFLEKLFF. Here the CDR3 DNA reads TGTGCCAGTACTCGGACGGGATTTCTTGAAAAACTGTTTTTT. The full variable domain, its missing parts supplied by reference TRBV19 and TRBJ1-4, is DGGITQSPKYLFRKEGQNVTLSCEQNLNHDAMYWYRQDPGQGLRLIYYSQIVNDFQKGDIAEGYSVSREKKESFPLTVTSAQKNPTAFYLCASTRTGFLEKLFFGSGTQLSVL.

This clone showed up just a few times. The V and J genes are TRBV2 and TRBJ1-2; maybe TRBD1 (6 bases). Between the trimmed V and J ends, which lost 8 bases and 5 bases, there was a span of 15 bases. The CDR3 spans 13 residues. Germline V gene lookup returns CDR1 SNHLY and CDR2 FYNNEI. CDR3: CASPGHALYGYTF. The CDR3 coding sequence is TGTGCCAGCCCGGGACACGCATTATATGGCTACACCTTC.

The rearrangement uses TRBV11-1 and TRBJ2-1, with D hard to call. CDR3 length: 13 amino acids. Germline V gene data show CDR1 as SGHAT and CDR2 as FQDESV (reference sequence). V was trimmed by 0 bases and J by 7 bases, leaving 7 bases between them. In DNA, the CDR3 is TGTGCCAGCAGCTTAGCGCGGTCGAATGAGCAGTTCTTC. The encoded protein is CASSLARSNEQFF.

The CDR3 coding sequence is TGTGCCAGCAGCCTATGGTACTCTGGAAACACCATATATTTT. This translates into CASSLWYSGNTIYF. The V and J genes are TRBV11-2 and TRBJ1-3; no firm D call. Trimming stripped 5 bases from V and 0 bases from J, with 8 bases between. The CDR3 runs to 14 residues. The germline V gene encodes CDR1 SGHAT and CDR2 FQNNGV. The full variable domain, its missing parts supplied by reference TRBV11-2 and TRBJ1-3, is EAGVAQSPRYKIIEKRQSVAFWCNPISGHATLYWYQQILGQGPKLLIQFQNNGVVDDSQLPKDRFSAERLKGVDSTLKIQPAKLEDSAVYLCASSLWYSGNTIYFGEGSWLTVV.

This clone was observed once. The chain joins TRBV29-1 to TRBJ2-1, with D maybe TRBD2 (5 bases). Germline assignment: CDR1 SQVTM and CDR2 ANQGSEA. There are 14 residues in the CDR3. Trimming took 4 bases from V and 9 from J, leaving 19 bases between them. The CDR3 here is CSVVSSPLRSEQFF. The CDR3 nucleotides read TGCAGCGTTGTATCTAGCCCCCTTCGCAGTGAGCAGTTCTTC.

V gene TRBV9 combines with J gene TRBJ1-4; perhaps TRBD1 as D (6 bases). With 0 bases removed from V and 5 bases from J, the gap between germline ends came to 11 bases. CDR3 length equals 15 residues. Looked up from germline, CDR1 is SGDLS and CDR2 is YYNGEE. The CDR3 loop is CASSVGQVLNEKLFF. CDR3 DNA sequence: TGTGCCAGCAGCGTAGGACAGGTCCTCAATGAAAAACTGTTTTTT.

The V gene is TRBV6-6, the J gene TRBJ1-6, with D unresolved. This CDR3 is built from 14 residues. Germline V gives CDR1 MNHNY, CDR2 SVGAGI (reference sequence). V was cut by 6 bases and J by 9 bases, with 15 bases left in between. Here the CDR3 reads CASSLKEAISPLHF. CDR3 nucleotide sequence: TGTGCCAGCAGCTTGAAAGAGGCAATTTCACCCCTCCACTTT.

The chain links TRBV7-6 to TRBJ2-7; D possibly uses TRBD1 or TRBD2 (6 bases each). The germline V gene encodes CDR1 SGHVS and CDR2 FNYEAQ. The CDR3 length is 17 residues. The ends were cut back, 0 bases at V and 1 base at J, with 16 bases in the middle. The CDR3 is CASSLAAGGTRSYEQYF. The CDR3 DNA sequence: TGTGCCAGCAGCTTAGCAGCGGGCGGGACACGATCCTACGAGCAGTACTTC. The full variable domain, its missing parts supplied by reference TRBV7-6 and TRBJ2-7, is GAGVSQSPRYKVTKRGQDVALRCDPISGHVSLYWYRQALGQGPEFLTYFNYEAQQDKSGLPNDRFSAERPEGSISTLTIQRTEQRDSAMYRCASSLAAGGTRSYEQYFGPGTRLTVT.

The chain couples TRBV28 to TRBJ1-1; D is perhaps TRBD1 (6 bases). The CDR3 is 14 amino acids. Trimming removed 2 bases from V and 3 bases from J, with 10 bases in between. Germline V gene sequence: CDR1 MDHEN, CDR2 SYDVKM. Here the CDR3 DNA reads TGTGCCAGCAGTTTAGGCCAGGGGTACACTGAAGCTTTCTTT. Residues: CASSLGQGYTEAFF.